This T cell receptor (beta chain) was retrieved from a study of blood T cell repertoires in COVID-19. Turning to the study itself: COVID-19 samples collected from the United States, Italy and Spain covered acute and convalescent phases. T cells, B-cell-depleted T cells, or PBMCs supplied cDNA or gDNA.

The germline V gene has CDR1 SQVTM and CDR2 ANQGSEA. Trimming took 3 bases from V and 1 from J, leaving 6 bases between them. This CDR3 has 12 amino acids. In the authors' workflow: Counts of nucleated cells, estimated from reference gene primer amplification, were obtained. Clones were sequenced by immunoSEQ multiplex PCR, and TCRdb holds only the in-frame ones, with some missing. That table supplies the V and J calls and clone size; D and trimming were determined from the DNA. The repertoire holds about 120,000 clones, 75% to 90% seen once, with 15% to 20% in the top ten. The sequencing input was peripheral blood. This TCR was recovered from a human donor with acute or convalescent COVID-19. The donor label of this sample is uncertain. The V and J genes are TRBV29-1 and TRBJ1-1; D remains unclear. The CDR3 nucleotides read TGCAGCGTTGATATGTGGAACACTGAAGCTTTCTTT. Its protein product is CSVDMWNTEAFF.